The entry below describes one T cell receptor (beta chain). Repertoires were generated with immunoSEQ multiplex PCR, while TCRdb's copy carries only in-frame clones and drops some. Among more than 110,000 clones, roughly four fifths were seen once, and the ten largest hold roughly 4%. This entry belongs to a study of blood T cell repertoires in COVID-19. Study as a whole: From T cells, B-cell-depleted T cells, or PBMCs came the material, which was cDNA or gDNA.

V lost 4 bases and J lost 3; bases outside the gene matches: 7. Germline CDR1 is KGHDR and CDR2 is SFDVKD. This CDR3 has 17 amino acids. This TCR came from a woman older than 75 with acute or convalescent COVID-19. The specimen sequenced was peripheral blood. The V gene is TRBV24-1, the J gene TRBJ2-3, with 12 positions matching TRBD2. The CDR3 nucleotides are TGTGCCACCAGTGAAGCTAGCGGGAGGGCCAGTACAGATACGCAGTATTTT. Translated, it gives CATSEASGRASTDTQYF.